The 9 T cell receptor beta chains below all came from one sample that was sequenced in a study of blood T cells in healthy people across ages. A second about 7 to 12 cycle PCR used barcoded and J-beta primers. Via MiXCR, TCRdb re-called the 5' RACE reads, giving one row per CDR3 protein. The table lists approximately 690,000 distinct CDR3 sequences, roughly three fifths of them singletons. Sequenced input: blood. The receptors were sampled from a man aged 60 to 75 in good health.

The rearrangement links TRBV5-1 to TRBJ2-5; unclear D gene. Germline V CDR1 and CDR2: SGHRS, YFSETQ. The CDR3 is made up of 15 amino acids. Trimming removed 1 base from V and 3 bases from J, with 13 bases in between. The CDR3 here is CASSLSPGQEETQYF. The CDR3 DNA reads as TGCGCCAGCAGCTTGTCGCCCGGGCAGGAAGAGACCCAGTACTTC.

V usage is TRBV7-9 and J usage is TRBJ1-2, with D uncertain. The CDR3 totals 13 residues. The ends were cut back, 5 bases at V and 6 bases at J, with 13 bases in the middle. Per the germline V gene, CDR1 is SEHNR and CDR2 is FQNEAQ (reference sequence). The CDR3 DNA follows: TGTGCCAGCAGCCCGGGCCTTACCGATGGCTACACCTTC. Translated, it gives CASSPGLTDGYTF. Full variable domain (remainder filled in from reference TRBV7-9 and TRBJ1-2): DTGVSQNPRHKITKRGQNVTFRCDPISEHNRLYWYRQTLGQGPEFLTYFQNEAQLEKSRLLSDRFSAERPKGSFSTLEIQRTEQGDSAMYLCASSPGLTDGYTFGSGTRLTVV.

The rearrangement links TRBV27 to TRBJ1-2; D not resolved. The V end was cut by 6 bases, the J end by 4 bases, with 12 bases between. CDR1 is MNHEY and CDR2 is SMNVEV in the germline V gene (reference sequence). The CDR3 contains 13 residues. Here the CDR3 reads CASSRRIVYGYTF. The CDR3 coding sequence is TGTGCCAGCAGCCGGAGGATAGTCTATGGCTACACCTTC.

The V gene is TRBV10-3, the J gene TRBJ2-1; tentative D call: TRBD2 (7 bases). Germline CDR1 is ENHRY and CDR2 is SYGVKD. The CDR3 is 15 residues long. The V gene lost 7 bases and the J gene lost 4 bases, with 17 bases spanning the gap. This CDR3 is CAIKGERGGYNEQFF. The CDR3 DNA reads as TGTGCCATCAAAGGGGAGAGGGGGGGGTACAATGAGCAGTTCTTC.

This rearrangement joins TRBV2 to TRBJ1-2; 8 bases align to TRBD1. The germline gives CDR1 SNHLY, CDR2 FYNNEI. V was clipped by 7 bases and J by 1 base; unmatched bases: 8. The CDR3 totals 15 residues. CDR3 DNA: TGTGCCAGCACGGCAGGGGGCCGGAGTAACTATGGCTACACCTTC. Translated, it gives CASTAGGRSNYGYTF. Using reference TRBV2 and TRBJ1-2 for the parts outside the CDR3, the full variable domain is EPEVTQTPSHQVTQMGQEVILRCVPISNHLYFYWYRQILGQKVEFLVSFYNNEISEKSEIFDDQFSVERPDGSNFTLKIRSTKLEDSAMYFCASTAGGRSNYGYTFGSGTRLTVV.

This clonotype was detected only a few times. The J gene is TRBJ1-2, the V gene TRBV6-5; 9 bases are a match to TRBD1. The germline V gene encodes CDR1 MNHEY and CDR2 SVGAGI. The length of the CDR3 is 14 residues. V shed 6 bases and J 3 bases; nucleotides not matched to a gene: 5. The CDR3 loop is CASSWRTGDYGYTF. In DNA, the CDR3 is TGTGCCAGCAGCTGGAGGACAGGGGACTATGGCTACACCTTC.

This chain's CDR3 is CATSPRPGQKTYEQYF. CDR3 DNA sequence: TGTGCCACCAGCCCTCGCCCCGGACAGAAGACCTACGAGCAGTACTTC. V usage is TRBV15 and J usage is TRBJ2-7; TRBD1 is a possible D gene (6 bases). Germline V gene lookup returns CDR1 LNHNV and CDR2 YYDKDF (reference sequence). The V end was cut by 5 bases, the J end by 2 bases, with 19 bases between. This CDR3 spans 16 amino acids.

This clonotype showed up just a few times. This chain uses TRBV6-6 with TRBJ2-1; D is perhaps TRBD1 (6 bases). V was trimmed by 6 bases and J by 7 bases, leaving 16 bases between them. CDR1 MNHNY and CDR2 SVGAGI come from the germline V gene (reference sequence). The CDR3 extends over 14 amino acids. The chain's CDR3 is CASRMAGDGNEQFF. The CDR3 nucleotides are TGTGCCAGCAGGATGGCAGGGGACGGGAATGAGCAGTTCTTC.

The V call is TRBV29-1, the J call TRBJ2-5; D might be TRBD1 (5 bases). Trimming stripped 8 bases from V and 1 base from J, with 17 bases between. Germline values: CDR1 SQVTM, CDR2 ANQGSEA. The CDR3 is 14 residues long. CDR3 nucleotides: TGCAGCCATCCAGGGTCCCTAGGCCAAGAGACCCAGTACTTC. Its translation is CSHPGSLGQETQYF.